The entry that follows covers one T cell receptor beta chain sequence. The antigen is undetermined. Primers included in the PCR were 60 Vbeta and 13 Jbeta primers. In the study's own analysis: The count from a later analysis was tens of millions of unique TCR beta chains, some 10 million of them shared. The protocol was immunoSEQ multiplex PCR, while the TCRdb copy is restricted to in-frame clones and leaves out a portion. That table gives V, J and clone size, and the DNA gave D and trimming. Here the sample spans around 230,000 clones, roughly 85% being singletons. These data are taken from a study of cytomegalovirus exposure and HLA in healthy donors. Looking at the study overall: A preliminary data release comprised around 85 million unique TCRs obtained from HLA-typed donors. Whole-study results and caveats: Follow-up analysis found HLA locus-dependent TCR association rates, highest for DRB1 and lowest for HLA-C. When a later analysis compared HLA-associated TCR beta chains with equally common others, the HLA-associated chains turned out to be more clonally expanded and to have lower generation probabilities.

The CDR3 length is 13 residues. CDR1 and CDR2 from the germline V gene are SGHAT and FQNNGV. Trimming left V 4 bases short and J 7 bases short, with 10 bases between. The source of this sequence is a girl aged 2 to 9 in good health and CMV-seronegative. The sequencing sample was made of PBMCs. This sequence joins TRBV11-2 and TRBJ1-4; D is unclear. Here the CDR3 DNA reads TGTGCCAGCAGCTCTCGGGTAGCTGAAAAACTGTTTTTT. Protein: CASSSRVAEKLFF.